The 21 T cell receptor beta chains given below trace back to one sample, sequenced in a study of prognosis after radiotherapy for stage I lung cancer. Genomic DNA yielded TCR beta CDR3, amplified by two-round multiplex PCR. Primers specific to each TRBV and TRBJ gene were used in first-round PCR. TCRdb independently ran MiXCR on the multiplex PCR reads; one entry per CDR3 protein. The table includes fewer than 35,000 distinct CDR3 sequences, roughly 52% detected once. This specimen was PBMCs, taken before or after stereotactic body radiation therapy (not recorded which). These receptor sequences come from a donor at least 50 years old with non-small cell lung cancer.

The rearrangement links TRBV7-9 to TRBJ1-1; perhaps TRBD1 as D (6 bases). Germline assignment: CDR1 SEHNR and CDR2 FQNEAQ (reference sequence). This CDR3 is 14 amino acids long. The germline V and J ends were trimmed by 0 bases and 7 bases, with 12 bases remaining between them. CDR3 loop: CASSLAGTRLEAFF. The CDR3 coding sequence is TGTGCCAGCAGCTTAGCCGGGACACGTCTTGAAGCTTTCTTT.

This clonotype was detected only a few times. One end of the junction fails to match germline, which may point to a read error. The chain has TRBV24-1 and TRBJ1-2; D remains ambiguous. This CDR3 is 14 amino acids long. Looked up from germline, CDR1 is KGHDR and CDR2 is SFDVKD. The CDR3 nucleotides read TGTGCCACCAGTGATCCTCCTGCCGAATATGGATACACCTTC. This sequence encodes CATSDPPAEYGYTF.

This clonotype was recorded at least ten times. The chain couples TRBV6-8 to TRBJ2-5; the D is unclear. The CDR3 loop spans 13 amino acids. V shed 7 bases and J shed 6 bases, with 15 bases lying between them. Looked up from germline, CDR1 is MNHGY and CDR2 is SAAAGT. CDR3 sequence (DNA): TGTGCCAGCACCTTACCCCCGGTGCAGACCCAGTACTTC. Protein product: CASTLPPVQTQYF.

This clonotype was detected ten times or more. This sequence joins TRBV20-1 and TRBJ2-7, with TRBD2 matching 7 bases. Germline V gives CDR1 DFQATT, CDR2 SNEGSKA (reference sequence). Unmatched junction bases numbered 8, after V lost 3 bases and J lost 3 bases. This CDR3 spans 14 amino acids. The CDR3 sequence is CSARGGVGLYEQYF. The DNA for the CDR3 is TGCAGTGCTAGGGGAGGGGTGGGGCTCTACGAGCAGTACTTC.

The CDR3 loop reads CASSALAGVYNEQFF. Here the CDR3 DNA reads TGTGCCAGCAGCGCGTTAGCGGGAGTTTACAATGAGCAGTTCTTC. The chain is built from TRBV11-3 and TRBJ2-1; 9 bases are shared with TRBD2. This CDR3 has 15 residues. V trimming: 5 bases; J trimming: 4 bases; junction bases outside the gene matches: 6. Germline V gene lookup returns CDR1 SGHNT and CDR2 YENEEA.

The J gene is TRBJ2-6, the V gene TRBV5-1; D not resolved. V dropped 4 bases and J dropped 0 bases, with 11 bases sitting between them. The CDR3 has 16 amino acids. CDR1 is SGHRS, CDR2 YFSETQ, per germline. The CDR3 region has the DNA TGCGCCAGCAGCGCACTGGGCGACTCTGGGGCCAACGTCCTGACTTTC. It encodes CASSALGDSGANVLTF.

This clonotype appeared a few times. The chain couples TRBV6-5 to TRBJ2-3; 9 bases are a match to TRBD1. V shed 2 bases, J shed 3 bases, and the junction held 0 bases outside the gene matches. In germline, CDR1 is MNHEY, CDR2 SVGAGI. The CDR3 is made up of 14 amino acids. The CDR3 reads CASSYGTGTDTQYF. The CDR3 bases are TGTGCCAGCAGTTACGGGACAGGGACAGATACGCAGTATTTT.

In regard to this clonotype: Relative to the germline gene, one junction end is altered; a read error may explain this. The CDR3 loop is CASSIEVRRGPNEKLLF. In DNA form, the CDR3 reads TGTGCCAGTAGTATCGAGGTCAGAAGGGGCCCTAATGAAAAACTGCTTTTT. This sequence joins TRBV19 and TRBJ1-4; tentatively, D is TRBD1 (5 bases). The CDR3 runs 17 residues. Per the germline V gene, CDR1 is LNHDA and CDR2 is SQIVND (reference sequence). Drawing the rest from reference TRBV19 and TRBJ1-4, the complete variable domain is DGGITQSPKYLFRKEGQNVTLSCEQNLNHDAMYWYRQDPGQGLRLIYYSQIVNDFQKGDIAEGYSVSREKKESFPLTVTSAQKNPTAFYLCASSIEVRRGPNEKLLFGSGTQLSVL.

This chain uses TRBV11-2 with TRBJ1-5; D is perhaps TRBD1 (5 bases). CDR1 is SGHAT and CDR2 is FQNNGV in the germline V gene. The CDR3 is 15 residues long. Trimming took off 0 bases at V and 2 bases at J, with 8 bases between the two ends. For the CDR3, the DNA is TGTGCCAGCAGCTTAGATTTGACAGGCAATCAGCCCCAGCATTTT. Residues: CASSLDLTGNQPQHF.

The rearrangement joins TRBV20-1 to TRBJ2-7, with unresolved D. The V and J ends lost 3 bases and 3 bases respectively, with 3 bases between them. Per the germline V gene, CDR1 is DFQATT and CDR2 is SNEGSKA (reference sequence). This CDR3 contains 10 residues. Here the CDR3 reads CSARDYEQYF. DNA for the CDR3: TGCAGTGCTAGGGACTACGAGCAGTACTTC.

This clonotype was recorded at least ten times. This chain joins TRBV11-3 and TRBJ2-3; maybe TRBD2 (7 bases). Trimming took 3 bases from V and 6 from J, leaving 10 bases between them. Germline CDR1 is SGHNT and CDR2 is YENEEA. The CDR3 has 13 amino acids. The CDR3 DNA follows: TGTGCCAGCAGCTTGAGGGGGGGGGATACGCAGTATTTT. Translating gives CASSLRGGDTQYF.

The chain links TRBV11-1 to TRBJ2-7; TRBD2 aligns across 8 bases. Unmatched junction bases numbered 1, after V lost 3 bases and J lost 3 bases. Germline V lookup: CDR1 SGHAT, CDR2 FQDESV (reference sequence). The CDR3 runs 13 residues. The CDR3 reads CASSFGGVYEQYF. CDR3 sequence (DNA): TGTGCCAGCAGCTTCGGGGGGGTCTACGAGCAGTACTTC. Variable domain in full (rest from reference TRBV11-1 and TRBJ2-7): EAEVAQSPRYKITEKSQAVAFWCDPISGHATLYWYRQILGQGPELLVQFQDESVVDDSQLPKDRFSAERLKGVDSTLKIQPAELGDSAMYLCASSFGGVYEQYFGPGTRLTVT.

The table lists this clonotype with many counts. The DNA of the CDR3 is TGTGCCAGCGGCAGACCCCGACCGGAGCTATTGTACAATGAGCAGTTCTTC. Amino acids: CASGRPRPELLYNEQFF. The rearrangement links TRBV6-1 to TRBJ2-1; no reliable D call. The length of the CDR3 is 17 residues. Deletions cut 8 bases from V and 4 bases from J, with 24 bases between. The germline V gene encodes CDR1 MNHNS and CDR2 SASEGT.

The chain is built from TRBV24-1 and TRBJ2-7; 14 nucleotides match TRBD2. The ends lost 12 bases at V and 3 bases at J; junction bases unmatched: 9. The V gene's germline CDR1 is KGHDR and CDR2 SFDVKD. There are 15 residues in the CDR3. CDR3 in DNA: TGTGCCTCCGGGACTAGCGGGAGACATTTCTACGAGCAGTACTTC. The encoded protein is CASGTSGRHFYEQYF.

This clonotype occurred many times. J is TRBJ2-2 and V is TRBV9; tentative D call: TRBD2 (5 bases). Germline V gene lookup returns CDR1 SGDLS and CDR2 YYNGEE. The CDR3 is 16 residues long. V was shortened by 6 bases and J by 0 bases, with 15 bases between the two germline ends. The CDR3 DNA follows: TGTGCCAGCAACCGTCTAGCAAACCCGAACACCGGGGAGCTGTTTTTT. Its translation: CASNRLANPNTGELFF. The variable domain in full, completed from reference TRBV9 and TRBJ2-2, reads DSGVTQTPKHLITATGQRVTLRCSPRSGDLSVYWYQQSLDQGLQFLIQYYNGEERAKGNILERFSAQQFPDLHSELNLSSLELGDSALYFCASNRLANPNTGELFFGEGSRLTVL.

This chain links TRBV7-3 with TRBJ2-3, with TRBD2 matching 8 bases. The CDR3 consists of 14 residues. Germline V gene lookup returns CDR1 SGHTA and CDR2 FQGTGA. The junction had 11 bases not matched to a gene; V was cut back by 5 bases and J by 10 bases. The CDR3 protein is CASSNGGERGAQYF. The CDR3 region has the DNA TGTGCCAGCAGCAACGGGGGGGAGCGGGGTGCGCAGTATTTT.

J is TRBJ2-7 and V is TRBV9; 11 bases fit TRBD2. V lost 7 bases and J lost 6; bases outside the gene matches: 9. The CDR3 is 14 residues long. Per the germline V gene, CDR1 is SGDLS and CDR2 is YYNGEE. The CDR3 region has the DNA TGTGCCAGCGGTACTAGCGGGAGCGGACGCGAGCAGTACTTC. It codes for CASGTSGSGREQYF.

The CDR3 here is CASTGVGGIPDTQYF. In DNA, the CDR3 is TGTGCCAGCACTGGAGTGGGAGGTATCCCGGATACGCAGTATTTT. This chain uses TRBV28 with TRBJ2-3, with a tentative D call TRBD2 (6 bases). This CDR3 region has 15 residues. Looked up from germline, CDR1 is MDHEN and CDR2 is SYDVKM. Trimming took 7 bases from V and 6 from J, leaving 20 bases between them.

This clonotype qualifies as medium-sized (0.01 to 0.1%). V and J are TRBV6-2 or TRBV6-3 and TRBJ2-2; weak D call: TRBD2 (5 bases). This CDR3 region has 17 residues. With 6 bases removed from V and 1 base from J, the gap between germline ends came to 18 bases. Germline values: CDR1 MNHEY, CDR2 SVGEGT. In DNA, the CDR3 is TGTGCCAGCAGAACCACTCGTTCGGGGTGGAACACCGGGGAGCTGTTTTTT. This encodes CASRTTRSGWNTGELFF.

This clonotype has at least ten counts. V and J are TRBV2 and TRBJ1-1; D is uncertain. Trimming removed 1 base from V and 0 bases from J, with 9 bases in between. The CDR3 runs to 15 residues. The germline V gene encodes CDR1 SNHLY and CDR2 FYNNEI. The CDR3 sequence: CASSEGGIMNTEAFF. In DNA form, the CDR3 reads TGTGCCAGCAGTGAAGGAGGGATAATGAACACTGAAGCTTTCTTT.

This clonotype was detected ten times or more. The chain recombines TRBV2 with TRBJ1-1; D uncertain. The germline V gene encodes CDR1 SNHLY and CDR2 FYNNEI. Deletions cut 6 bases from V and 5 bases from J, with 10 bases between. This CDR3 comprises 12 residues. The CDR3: CASRELWTEAFF. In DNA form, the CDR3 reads TGTGCCAGCAGGGAACTATGGACTGAAGCTTTCTTT.